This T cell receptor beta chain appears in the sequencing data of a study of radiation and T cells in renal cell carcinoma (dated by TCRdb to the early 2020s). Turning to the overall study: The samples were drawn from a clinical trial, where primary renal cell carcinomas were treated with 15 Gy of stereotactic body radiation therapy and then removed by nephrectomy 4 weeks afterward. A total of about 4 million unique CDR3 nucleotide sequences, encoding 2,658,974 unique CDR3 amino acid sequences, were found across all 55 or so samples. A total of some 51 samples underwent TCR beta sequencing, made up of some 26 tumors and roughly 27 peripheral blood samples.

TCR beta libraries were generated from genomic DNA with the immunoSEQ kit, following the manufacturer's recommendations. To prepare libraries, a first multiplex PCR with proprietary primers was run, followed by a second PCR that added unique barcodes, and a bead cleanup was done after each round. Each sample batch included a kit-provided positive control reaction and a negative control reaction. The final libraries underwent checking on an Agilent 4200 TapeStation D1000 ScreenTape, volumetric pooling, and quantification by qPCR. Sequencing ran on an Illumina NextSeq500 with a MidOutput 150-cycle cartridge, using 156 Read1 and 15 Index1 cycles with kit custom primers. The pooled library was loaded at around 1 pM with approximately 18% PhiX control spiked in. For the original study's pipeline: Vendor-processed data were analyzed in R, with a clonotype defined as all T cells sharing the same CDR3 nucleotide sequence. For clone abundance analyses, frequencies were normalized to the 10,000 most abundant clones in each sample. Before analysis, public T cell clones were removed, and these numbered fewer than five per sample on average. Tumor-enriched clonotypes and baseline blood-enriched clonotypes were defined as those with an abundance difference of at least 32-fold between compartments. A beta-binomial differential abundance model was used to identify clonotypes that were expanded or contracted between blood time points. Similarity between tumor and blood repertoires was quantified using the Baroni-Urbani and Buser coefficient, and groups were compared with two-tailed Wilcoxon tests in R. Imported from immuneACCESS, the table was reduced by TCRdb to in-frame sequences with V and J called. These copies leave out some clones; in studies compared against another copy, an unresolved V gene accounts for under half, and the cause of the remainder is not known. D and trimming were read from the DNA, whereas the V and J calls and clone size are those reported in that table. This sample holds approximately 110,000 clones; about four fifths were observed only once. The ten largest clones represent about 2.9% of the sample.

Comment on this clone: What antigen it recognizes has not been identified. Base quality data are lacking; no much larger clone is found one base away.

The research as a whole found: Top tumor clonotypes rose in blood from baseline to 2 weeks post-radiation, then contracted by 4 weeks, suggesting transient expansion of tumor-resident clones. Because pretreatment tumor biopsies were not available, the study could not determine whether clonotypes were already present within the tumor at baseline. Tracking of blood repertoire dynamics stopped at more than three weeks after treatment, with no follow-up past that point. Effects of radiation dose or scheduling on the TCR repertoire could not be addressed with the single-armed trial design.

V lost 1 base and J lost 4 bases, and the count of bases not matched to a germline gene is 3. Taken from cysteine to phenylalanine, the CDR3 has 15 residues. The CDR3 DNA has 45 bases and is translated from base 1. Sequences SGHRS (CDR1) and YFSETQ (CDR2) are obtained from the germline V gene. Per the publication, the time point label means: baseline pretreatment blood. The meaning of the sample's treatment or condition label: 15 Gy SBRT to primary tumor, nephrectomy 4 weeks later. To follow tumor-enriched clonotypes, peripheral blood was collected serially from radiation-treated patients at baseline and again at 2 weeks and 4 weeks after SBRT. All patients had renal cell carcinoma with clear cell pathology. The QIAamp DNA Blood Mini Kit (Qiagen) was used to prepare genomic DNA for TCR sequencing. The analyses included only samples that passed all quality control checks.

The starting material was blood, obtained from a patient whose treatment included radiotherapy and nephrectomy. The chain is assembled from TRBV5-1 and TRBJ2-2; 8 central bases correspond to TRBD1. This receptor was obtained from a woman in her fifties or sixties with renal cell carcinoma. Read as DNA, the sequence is TGCGCCAGCAGCTTGACAGGGGGTGGCACCGGGGAGCTGTTTTTT. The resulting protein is CASSLTGGGTGELFF.